A selection of T cell receptor beta chains follows, all from one sample in a study of identical twins. TCRdb reprocessed the 5' RACE reads with MiXCR, giving one entry per CDR3 protein. Among some 1,600,000 distinct CDR3 sequences listed, around 29% were seen once. The sample taken for sequencing was cord blood. The receptors here all came from a newborn girl in good health. Both conserved end residues are part of each CDR3. Fields, in order: clone size, V gene, J gene, CDR3 protein. Rows give clone size only sometimes, using once, few, many, or a class for an expanded clone.

NA,TRBV2,TRBJ2-6,CASTGGGANVLTF
NA,TRBV7-8,TRBJ2-7,CASSGQPQDTQYF
few,TRBV20-1,TRBJ2-1,CSGASGRNNEQFF
once,TRBV4-2,TRBJ1-4,CASSLDYRGIGEKLFF
many,TRBV12-3/TRBV12-4,TRBJ2-7,CASSSDRKTYEQYF
NA,TRBV6-5,TRBJ2-2,CASSYLGGELFF
NA,TRBV6-6,TRBJ2-7,CASSYSGSVGNEQYF
NA,TRBV20-1,TRBJ1-5,CSARSTPYSNQPQHF
few,TRBV7-2,TRBJ2-7,CASSLATGISYEQYF
NA,TRBV7-9,TRBJ2-3,CASSLIYRGQPYTQYF
NA,TRBV6-1,TRBJ2-3,CASSDPGRISTDTQYF
many,TRBV6-1,TRBJ2-7,CASSDHGHITSYEQYF
NA,TRBV7-2,TRBJ2-4,CASSSGTSGRVGNIQYF
once,TRBV9,TRBJ2-3,CASSTSFGTGRITDTQYF
NA,TRBV6-5,TRBJ1-2,CASTPSTGVPYGYTF
few,TRBV27,TRBJ1-2,CASSSSQGYGYTF
NA,TRBV4-2,TRBJ2-3,CASSQDGAGSRTDTQYF
NA,TRBV20-1,TRBJ2-3,CSASRGSYGWTDTQYF
NA,TRBV28,TRBJ2-3,CASSLVGAADTQYF
few,TRBV5-1,TRBJ2-1,CASSRPTSGGYNEQFF
NA,TRBV12-3/TRBV12-4,TRBJ1-1,CASSTAHLNTEAFF